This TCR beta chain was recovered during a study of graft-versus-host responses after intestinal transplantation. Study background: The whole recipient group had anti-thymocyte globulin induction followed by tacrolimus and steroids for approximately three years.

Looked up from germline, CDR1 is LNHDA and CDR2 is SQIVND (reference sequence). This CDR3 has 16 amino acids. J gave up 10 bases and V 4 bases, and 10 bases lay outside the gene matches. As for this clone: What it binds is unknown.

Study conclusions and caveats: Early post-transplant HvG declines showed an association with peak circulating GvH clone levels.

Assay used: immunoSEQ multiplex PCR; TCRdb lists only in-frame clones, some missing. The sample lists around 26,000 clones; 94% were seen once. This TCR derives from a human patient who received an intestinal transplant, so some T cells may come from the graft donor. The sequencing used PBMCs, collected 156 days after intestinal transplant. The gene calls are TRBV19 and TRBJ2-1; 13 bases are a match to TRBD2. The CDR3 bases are TGTGCCAGTAGTACAGGCGTACTAGCGGGAGGGGGGGAGCAGTTCTTC. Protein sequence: CASSTGVLAGGGEQFF.